Listed here are 21 T cell receptor beta chains from one sample, sequenced in a study of shared clonotypes between healthy human individuals. Sequencing used immunoSEQ multiplex PCR; TCRdb keeps in-frame clones, though not all of them. The sample has 850,000 to 1,100,000 clones, approximately 75% seen once. The material sequenced was memory CD4+ T cells from PBMCs. Subset in this sample: CD45RA-negative fraction. All receptors derive from a young man in good health. Some clones in this sample may be carry-over from other donors' samples.

The V and J genes are TRBV30 and TRBJ2-7; D unresolved. The germline V gene has CDR1 GTSNPN and CDR2 SVGIG (reference sequence). CDR3 length equals 12 residues. Trimming shortened V by 1 base and J by 6 bases, and 10 bases separated the two germline ends. CDR3 sequence: CAWSASGLEQYF. The CDR3 nucleotides read TGTGCCTGGAGTGCCTCCGGTCTCGAGCAGTACTTC.

This sequence joins TRBV9 and TRBJ2-2; 8 bases map to TRBD2. The germline V gene encodes CDR1 SGDLS and CDR2 YYNGEE. After removal of 0 bases from V and 8 bases from J, the junction contained 3 bases not matched to a gene. The CDR3 consists of 14 residues. CDR3 coding DNA: TGTGCCAGCAGCGTAGAGAGCGGGAGTGGGGAGCTGTTTTTT. Its protein product is CASSVESGSGELFF.

This rearrangement joins TRBV28 to TRBJ2-3; D gene uncertain. CDR1 and CDR2 from the germline V gene are MDHEN and SYDVKM. The ends were cut back, 3 bases at V and 1 base at J, with 11 bases in the middle. CDR3 size: 15 residues. The CDR3 DNA reads TGTGCCAGCAGTTTGACCGGGTCTGGCACAGATACGCAGTATTTT. Amino acids: CASSLTGSGTDTQYF.

The CDR3 spells CASRDRKARNHEQYF. The CDR3 DNA sequence: TGTGCCAGCAGGGACCGGAAGGCTCGTAACCACGAGCAGTACTTC. The chain links TRBV6-6 to TRBJ2-7; no reliable D call. CDR1 is MNHNY, CDR2 SVGAGI, per germline (reference sequence). The V end was cut by 6 bases, the J end by 5 bases, with 20 bases between. The CDR3 runs 15 residues.

This clone was picked up one time. The rearrangement joins TRBV5-4 to TRBJ2-3; TRBD2 might be the D (5 bases). V was cut by 4 bases and J by 1 base, with 7 bases left in between. Germline CDR1 is SGHNT and CDR2 is YYREEE (reference sequence). The CDR3 is 13 amino acids. The CDR3 sequence: CASSAGGTDTQYF. DNA for the CDR3: TGTGCCAGCAGCGCCGGGGGCACAGATACGCAGTATTTT.

To note about this clone: Other DNA sequences in the same sample also yield this CDR3. The CDR3 DNA is TGTGCCAGCAGTTCTCGAGATACGCAGTATTTT. The encoded protein is CASSSRDTQYF. J is TRBJ2-3 and V is TRBV28; no definite D call. V shed 4 bases and J shed 5 bases, with 4 bases lying between them. This CDR3 is 11 amino acids long. Germline CDR1 and CDR2: MDHEN and SYDVKM.

This sequence joins TRBV2 and TRBJ2-6; D is undetermined. This CDR3 comprises 15 residues. Germline-derived CDR1 and CDR2 are SNHLY and FYNNEI. Trimming stripped 6 bases from V and 0 bases from J, with 9 bases between. This CDR3 is CASRKDLSGANVLTF. The CDR3 DNA is TGTGCCAGCAGGAAAGACCTCTCTGGGGCCAACGTCCTGACTTTC.

This clone was detected once. The chain is built from TRBV2 and TRBJ1-1; D uncertain. The V gene's germline CDR1 is SNHLY and CDR2 FYNNEI. The V and J ends lost 4 bases and 0 bases respectively, with 9 bases between them. The CDR3 runs to 14 residues. CDR3 protein: CASSVAGMNTEAFF. As DNA, the CDR3 is TGTGCCAGCAGTGTGGCAGGTATGAACACTGAAGCTTTCTTT.

The rearrangement links TRBV6-1 to TRBJ2-1, with D hard to call. Germline CDR1 is MNHNS and CDR2 is SASEGT. The V end lost 8 bases, the J end lost 7 bases, and 18 bases lay between the germline ends. The CDR3 length is 14 residues. The chain's CDR3 is CASGPPRSRNEQFF. In DNA, the CDR3 is TGTGCCAGCGGCCCCCCGAGGAGTCGGAATGAGCAGTTCTTC.

The chain joins TRBV29-1 to TRBJ1-1; possibly TRBD1 for D (5 bases). V dropped 0 bases and J dropped 2 bases, with 19 bases sitting between them. This CDR3 is built from 17 residues. Germline V gene sequence: CDR1 SQVTM, CDR2 ANQGSEA. CDR3 in DNA: TGCAGCGTTGAAGATCTTGGGAGATTCGGGACCAACACTGAAGCTTTCTTT. Its protein is CSVEDLGRFGTNTEAFF.

This chain uses TRBV7-9 with TRBJ2-7, with D perhaps TRBD2 (6 bases). CDR1 SEHNR and CDR2 FQNEAQ come from the germline V gene (reference sequence). The V end lost 4 bases, the J end lost 2 bases, and 15 bases lay between the germline ends. This CDR3 is 15 amino acids long. CDR3: CASSSLMGGAYEQYF. DNA for the CDR3: TGTGCCAGCAGCTCGCTGATGGGGGGAGCCTACGAGCAGTACTTC.

CDR3 in DNA: TGTGCCAGCAGTTTAATCGGGACAGATGGAAACACCATATATTTT. It yields the protein CASSLIGTDGNTIYF. The chain recombines TRBV28 with TRBJ1-3; 7 bases map to TRBD1. CDR1 is MDHEN and CDR2 is SYDVKM in the germline V gene. The CDR3 loop spans 15 amino acids. V lost 2 bases, J lost 3 bases, and 4 bases stayed unmatched.

This clone was seen only a few times. V and J are TRBV5-1 and TRBJ1-1, with D perhaps TRBD1 (5 bases). V dropped 5 bases and J dropped 5 bases, with 16 bases sitting between them. Germline CDR1 reads SGHRS; CDR2 reads YFSETQ. CDR3 size: 14 residues. CDR3 loop: CASSPDEGWTEAFF. The CDR3 DNA reads as TGCGCCAGCAGTCCTGATGAGGGGTGGACTGAAGCTTTCTTT.

This clone has just one count. The chain employs TRBV5-1 and TRBJ2-3; D is undetermined. The CDR3 spans 15 residues. Germline CDR1 reads SGHRS; CDR2 reads YFSETQ. Trimming removed 4 bases at V and 0 bases at J, with 12 bases between. The CDR3 DNA is TGCGCCAGCAGCCCGGTCGGACGGAGCACAGATACGCAGTATTTT. The encoded protein is CASSPVGRSTDTQYF.

This chain joins TRBV7-2 and TRBJ2-7; weak D call: TRBD1 (6 bases). V gave up 5 bases and J gave up 7 bases, with 18 bases separating them. The CDR3 consists of 14 residues. The germline V gene encodes CDR1 SGHTA and CDR2 FQGNSA. The CDR3: CASSPLWGPGEQYF. The CDR3 DNA sequence: TGTGCCAGCAGCCCCCTGTGGGGGCCGGGGGAGCAGTACTTC.

The chain joins TRBV10-3 to TRBJ1-1; D gene uncertain. The CDR3 is 13 residues long. V lost 5 bases and J lost 3, with 10 bases in between. Germline V lookup: CDR1 ENHRY, CDR2 SYGVKD. The CDR3 nucleotides read TGTGCCATCAGTTACGCGCAGGACACTGAAGCTTTCTTT. It translates to CAISYAQDTEAFF.

This chain joins TRBV5-4 and TRBJ2-2, with 13 bases identical to TRBD2. The V gene's germline CDR1 is SGHNT and CDR2 YYREEE (reference sequence). The CDR3 runs 15 residues. Trimming cost V 4 bases and J 6 bases; bases outside gene matches: 3. CDR3 sequence reads: CASSPGLAGAGELFF. DNA for the CDR3: TGTGCCAGCAGCCCTGGACTAGCGGGAGCCGGGGAGCTGTTTTTT.

For this clone: A much larger clone is a single base away; this may be a read error. The chain combines TRBV27 with TRBJ1-5, with 7 bases fitting TRBD1. Germline values: CDR1 MNHEY, CDR2 SMNVEV (reference sequence). The CDR3 is 14 amino acids. As DNA, the CDR3 is TGTGGCAGCAGTGGACGACAGGGAAATCAGCCCCAGCATTTT. It codes for CGSSGRQGNQPQHF.

V and J are TRBV28 and TRBJ2-7; perhaps TRBD2 as D (6 bases). Between the trimmed V and J ends, which lost 2 bases and 2 bases, there was a span of 13 bases. Germline assignment: CDR1 MDHEN and CDR2 SYDVKM. This CDR3 contains 15 residues. The CDR3 loop reads CASSLAGLTTYEQYF. In DNA form, the CDR3 reads TGTGCCAGCAGTTTAGCGGGGTTAACAACCTACGAGCAGTACTTC.

The chain recombines TRBV25-1 with TRBJ2-7; D unclear. The CDR3 has 11 residues. V was trimmed by 8 bases and J by 6 bases, leaving 11 bases between them. Germline CDR1 is MGHDK and CDR2 is SYGVNS. CDR3 nucleotides: TGTGCCAGCGCCGTGGGCAGCGAGCAGTACTTC. Protein sequence: CASAVGSEQYF.

This clone occurred once. The chain recombines TRBV7-9 with TRBJ2-1; maybe TRBD2 (6 bases). Trimming stripped 2 bases from V and 9 bases from J, with 14 bases between. CDR1 is SEHNR, CDR2 FQNEAQ, per germline (reference sequence). The CDR3 spans 14 residues. The CDR3 region has the DNA TGTGCCAGCAGCTTACCCGGGACTCTAGGTGAGCAGTTCTTC. As protein: CASSLPGTLGEQFF.